The 16 T cell receptor beta chains reported below all come from one sample, sequenced in a study of shared clonotypes between healthy human individuals. The protocol was immunoSEQ multiplex PCR, while the TCRdb copy is restricted to in-frame clones and leaves out a portion. This table has more than 450,000 clones, 79% appearing once. Sequencing was done on a sample of PBMCs. The receptors were sampled from a woman between 40 and 50 years old in good health. Some clones in this sample may be carry-over from other donors' samples.

The rearrangement joins TRBV7-2 to TRBJ2-7; D is unclear. Trimming left V 3 bases short and J 6 bases short, with 15 bases between. This CDR3 spans 14 amino acids. Germline CDR1 reads SGHTA; CDR2 reads FQGNSA. CDR3 loop: CASSFFMLVGEQYF. The CDR3 nucleotides read TGTGCCAGCAGCTTTTTCATGTTGGTGGGCGAGCAGTACTTC.

The chain joins TRBV29-1 to TRBJ2-1, with no clear D. Germline V gene data show CDR1 as SQVTM and CDR2 as ANQGSEA. This CDR3 comprises 11 residues. V gave up 4 bases and J gave up 3 bases, with 4 bases separating them. As DNA, the CDR3 is TGCAGCGTTGTAATCTACAATGAGCAGTTCTTC. This sequence encodes CSVVIYNEQFF.

About this clone: One end of the junction varies from germline; a read error may be responsible. V is TRBV7-9 and J is TRBJ2-7; either TRBD1 or TRBD2 may supply D (6 bases each). Germline V CDR1 and CDR2: SEHNR, FQNEAQ (reference sequence). The CDR3 has 15 residues. CDR3 region: CASSLGWGATYEQYF. CDR3 nucleotide sequence: TGTGCCAGCAGTTTAGGTTGGGGGGCCACCTACGAGCAGTACTTC.

V gene TRBV5-8 combines with J gene TRBJ1-2; 9 bases match TRBD1. Germline V gives CDR1 SGHTS, CDR2 YDEGEE. Losses at the gene ends were 9 bases for V and 2 bases for J; bases not matched to a gene: 5. This CDR3 spans 13 amino acids. The CDR3 DNA sequence: TGTGCCACCAGGGGGACAGGGAACTATGGCTACACCTTC. Translation gives CATRGTGNYGYTF.

This clone was detected many times. The J gene is TRBJ1-3, the V gene TRBV7-6, with TRBD1 as a possible D gene (6 bases). Trimming removed 4 bases at V and 4 bases at J, with 11 bases between. The length of the CDR3 is 14 residues. Germline assignment: CDR1 SGHVS and CDR2 FNYEAQ. This CDR3 is CASSSGTPGNTIYF. In nucleotides, the CDR3 is TGTGCCAGCAGCTCCGGGACACCCGGAAACACCATATATTTT.

In nucleotides, the CDR3 is TGTGCCTGGAGTGTACTGTCAGGAGATACGCAGTATTTT. This sequence encodes CAWSVLSGDTQYF. The genes are TRBV30 and TRBJ2-3; D ambiguous. The CDR3 extends over 13 amino acids. CDR1 GTSNPN and CDR2 SVGIG come from the germline V gene (reference sequence). The V end lost 0 bases, the J end lost 5 bases, and 9 bases lay between the germline ends.

The chain uses TRBV27 and TRBJ2-3; 8 nucleotides line up with TRBD2. The germline CDR1 and CDR2 sequences are MNHEY and SMNVEV (reference sequence). The CDR3 length is 14 residues. V trimming: 4 bases; J trimming: 4 bases; junction bases outside the gene matches: 4. CDR3 sequence: CASSYAGGADTQYF. The CDR3 DNA sequence: TGTGCCAGCAGTTACGCGGGGGGCGCAGATACGCAGTATTTT.

This clone was seen a few times. The chain joins TRBV7-9 to TRBJ2-2, with 9 bases fitting TRBD1. Trimming took 1 base from V and 3 from J; bases not matched to a gene: 6. This CDR3 is built from 17 residues. Germline CDR1 and CDR2: SEHNR and FQNEAQ (reference sequence). In nucleotides, the CDR3 is TGTGCCAGCAGCTTAGTCTCCTGGACAGGGGACACCGGGGAGCTGTTTTTT. The encoded protein is CASSLVSWTGDTGELFF.

V is TRBV28 and J is TRBJ1-5, with D uncertain. The CDR3 covers 15 residues. CDR1 and CDR2 from the germline V gene are MDHEN and SYDVKM. The ends were cut back, 4 bases at V and 5 bases at J, with 15 bases in the middle. The CDR3, as DNA: TGTGCCAGCAGTTCCCCCGAGGGATACGATCAGCCCCAGCATTTT. It specifies CASSSPEGYDQPQHF.

The chain couples TRBV27 to TRBJ2-7, with 7 bases identical to TRBD2. The CDR3 is 14 amino acids. The junction had 7 bases not matched to a gene; V was cut back by 3 bases and J by 5 bases. Germline V gene data show CDR1 as MNHEY and CDR2 as SMNVEV (reference sequence). This CDR3 is CASSFGRELNEQYF. In DNA, the CDR3 is TGTGCCAGCAGTTTCGGGCGGGAGCTCAACGAGCAGTACTTC.

This chain connects TRBV7-2 to TRBJ2-1, with TRBD2 matching 10 bases. This CDR3 spans 15 amino acids. J was trimmed by 8 bases and V by 0 bases; bases with no gene match: 4. Germline CDR1 SGHTA, CDR2 FQGNSA. The CDR3 DNA reads TGTGCCAGCAGCTTAGCCCTAGCGGGAGACTATGAGCAGTTCTTC. Translating it yields CASSLALAGDYEQFF.

This clone was detected a few times. The chain recombines TRBV9 with TRBJ1-1; maybe TRBD1 (5 bases). The CDR3 runs to 14 residues. V lost 0 bases, J lost 2 bases, and 8 bases lay in between. CDR1 and CDR2 (germline): SGDLS, YYNGEE. In DNA, the CDR3 is TGTGCCAGCAGCGTAGGAGGGGCTAACACTGAAGCTTTCTTT. This sequence encodes CASSVGGANTEAFF. Full variable domain (rest looked up from reference TRBV9 and TRBJ1-1): DSGVTQTPKHLITATGQRVTLRCSPRSGDLSVYWYQQSLDQGLQFLIQYYNGEERAKGNILERFSAQQFPDLHSELNLSSLELGDSALYFCASSVGGANTEAFFGQGTRLTVV.

The chain couples TRBV11-2 to TRBJ2-1; D might be TRBD1 (6 bases). CDR1 is SGHAT, CDR2 FQNNGV, per germline. With 1 base removed from V and 9 bases from J, the gap between germline ends came to 13 bases. There are 14 residues in the CDR3. CDR3 sequence reads: CASSLGSQGGEQFF. CDR3 coding DNA: TGTGCCAGCAGCTTAGGGTCTCAAGGGGGTGAGCAGTTCTTC.

The gene calls are TRBV27 and TRBJ2-2; TRBD1 is a possible D gene (6 bases). Germline CDR1 and CDR2: MNHEY and SMNVEV (reference sequence). The CDR3 contains 14 residues. Trimming removed 5 bases from V and 3 bases from J, with 10 bases in between. The CDR3 DNA sequence: TGTGCCAGCAGTACAGGGCTCGACACCGGGGAGCTGTTTTTT. Protein: CASSTGLDTGELFF.

The chain joins TRBV7-2 to TRBJ2-7; D remains unclear. Looked up from germline, CDR1 is SGHTA and CDR2 is FQGNSA. V lost 1 base and J 2 bases, leaving 15 bases between the germline ends. The CDR3 loop spans 16 amino acids. The CDR3 spells CASSLGAPGGAYEQYF. The CDR3 DNA reads as TGTGCCAGCAGCTTAGGAGCCCCGGGCGGCGCCTACGAGCAGTACTTC.

CDR3 DNA sequence: TGTGCCTGGAGTTATGGGCGCTCCTACAATGAGCAGTTCTTC. Its protein product is CAWSYGRSYNEQFF. The chain couples TRBV30 to TRBJ2-1; D is unclear. The CDR3 is 14 residues long. The germline V gene encodes CDR1 GTSNPN and CDR2 SVGIG (reference sequence). Trimming cost V 2 bases and J 0 bases, with 8 bases left between them.